Listed here is a single T cell receptor beta chain. The antigen remains undetermined. This record comes from a study of identical twins. Study results and limitations: For out-of-frame alpha sequences shared by twins, low generation probability was in excess. The abundant beta clonotypes from cord blood had fewer insertions, and memory repertoires had none of this.

Template switching (which added a universal primer site) was used, and cDNA carried unique molecular identifiers. TCRdb analysed the 5' RACE reads with MiXCR anew, one entry per CDR3 protein. The table shows around 280,000 distinct CDR3 sequences, with roughly 8.6% occurring only once. The V gene's germline CDR1 is KGHSH and CDR2 LQKENI. This CDR3 contains 20 residues. V dropped 1 base and J dropped 0 bases, with 22 bases sitting between them. These data were likewise used in another study, on yellow fever vaccine responses in identical twins.

Sequenced sample: memory (CD45RO+) T cells sorted from blood. The rearrangement links TRBV18 to TRBJ2-1; D might be TRBD2 (6 bases). The sequence was obtained from a woman between 18 and 29 years old in good health. CDR3 residues: CASSPRVGGSAPGSYNEQFF. The CDR3 DNA is TGTGCCAGCTCACCACGGGTCGGGGGATCAGCCCCCGGCTCCTACAATGAGCAGTTCTTC. Complete variable domain (other parts from reference TRBV18 and TRBJ2-1): NAGVMQNPRHLVRRRGQEARLRCSPMKGHSHVYWYRQLPEEGLKFMVYLQKENIIDESGMPKERFSAEFPKEGPSILRIQQVVRGDSAAYFCASSPRVGGSAPGSYNEQFFGPGTRLTVL.